The 12 T cell receptor beta chains presented below share a single source sample, sequenced in a study of spatial heterogeneity in lung cancer. Time point given: sample taken at primary tumor resection. In TCRdb, the 5' RACE reads were re-called with MiXCR into one record per CDR3 protein. The sample gives 20,000 to 30,000 distinct CDR3 sequences, around 5% of which show up once; roughly 5% is in the top ten. The specimen was PBMCs, collected at surgery. Receptor source: a male donor with early-stage non-small cell lung cancer.

On this clonotype: Being one base from a much bigger clone, this may be a read error. The CDR3 nucleotides read TGTGCCAGCAGCCCCTCTCCACTAAACAATGAGCAGTTCTTC. Protein: CASSPSPLNNEQFF. The chain joins TRBV12-3 or TRBV12-4 to TRBJ2-1; D remains ambiguous. This CDR3 spans 14 amino acids. V lost 6 bases and J lost 5, with 14 bases in between.

This clonotype appeared many times. The gene calls are TRBV7-2 and TRBJ1-5; 10 nucleotides line up with TRBD1. The V gene end was trimmed by 5 bases and the J gene end by 3 bases; junction bases not matched to a gene: 10. CDR1 is SGHTA and CDR2 is FQGNSA in the germline V gene. The CDR3 runs 17 residues. The CDR3 DNA reads TGTGCCAGCAGCACGAGACTGGGACAGGGGAACAATCAGCCCCAGCATTTT. Protein product: CASSTRLGQGNNQPQHF.

This clonotype was counted a few times. The chain has TRBV18 and TRBJ1-2, with no clear D. Trimming removed 3 bases from V and 4 bases from J, with 15 bases in between. Germline V gene sequence: CDR1 KGHSH, CDR2 LQKENI. CDR3 length: 15 residues. CDR3 in amino acids: CASSPPESAAYGYTF. The CDR3 DNA reads as TGTGCCAGCTCACCCCCTGAATCGGCGGCCTATGGCTACACCTTC.

This clonotype was recorded many times. This chain joins TRBV7-3 and TRBJ2-2; TRBD2 aligns across 11 bases. The germline V gene has CDR1 SGHTA and CDR2 FQGTGA. The V gene end was trimmed by 5 bases and the J gene end by 2 bases; junction bases not matched to a gene: 4. The CDR3 runs to 16 residues. In nucleotides, the CDR3 is TGTGCCAGCAGCCCGACTAGCGGGACAAACACCGGGGAGCTGTTTTTT. This gives the protein CASSPTSGTNTGELFF.

This clonotype appeared many times. The chain joins TRBV5-5 to TRBJ1-2, with TRBD1 matching 8 bases. The CDR3 consists of 17 residues. Per germline, CDR1 SGHKS and CDR2 YYEKEE (reference sequence). The J segment lost 2 bases and the V segment lost 3 bases, leaving 12 bases of the junction unmatched. This CDR3 reads CASSSWTGLRKNYGYTF. The CDR3 DNA reads TGTGCCAGCAGCTCTTGGACAGGGCTACGGAAAAACTATGGCTACACCTTC.

This clonotype has ten or more counts. J is TRBJ2-5 and V is TRBV5-6; either TRBD1 or TRBD2 may fit D (5 bases each). The CDR3 length is 13 residues. V was clipped by 0 bases and J by 8 bases, with 11 bases between them. In germline, CDR1 is SGHDT, CDR2 YYEEEE. The CDR3 DNA is TGTGCCAGCAGCTTGGCGGGACCCAACACCCAGTACTTC. The encoded protein is CASSLAGPNTQYF.

This clonotype showed up many times. The CDR3 sequence: CASSSSSYNSPLHF. In nucleotides, the CDR3 is TGTGCCAGCAGCTCGAGCTCCTATAATTCACCCCTCCACTTT. The rearrangement uses TRBV7-2 and TRBJ1-6; D is unclear. The CDR3 has 14 residues. Germline V gives CDR1 SGHTA, CDR2 FQGNSA. The V end lost 4 bases, the J end lost 0 bases, and 4 bases lay between the germline ends.

This clonotype appeared many times. V gene TRBV20-1 combines with J gene TRBJ2-6, with D possibly matching TRBD1 (5 bases). The ends were cut back, 2 bases at V and 1 base at J, with 6 bases in the middle. The CDR3 has 14 residues. Germline V gene data show CDR1 as DFQATT and CDR2 as SNEGSKA (reference sequence). CDR3 amino acids: CSARKGSGANVLTF. CDR3 coding DNA: TGCAGTGCTAGAAAGGGGTCTGGGGCCAACGTCCTGACTTTC.

To note about this clonotype: Germline is not matched at one junction end, which may reflect a read error. This sequence joins TRBV3-1 and TRBJ2-3; D remains ambiguous. The CDR3 loop spans 13 amino acids. Germline CDR1 reads LGHDT; CDR2 reads YNNKEL (reference sequence). CDR3 loop: CVSSQYGPSTQYF. Here the CDR3 DNA reads TGTGTCAGCAGCCAGTATGGGCCTAGTACGCAGTATTTT.

This clonotype was picked up many times. V and J are TRBV11-2 and TRBJ1-5, with no clear D. The V and J ends lost 5 bases and 8 bases respectively, with 16 bases between them. Germline CDR1 SGHAT, CDR2 FQNNGV. The CDR3 spans 14 residues. The CDR3 DNA reads as TGTGCCAGCAGCCCAAACCCTCCCCCGGAGCCCCAGCATTTT. As protein: CASSPNPPPEPQHF.

V is TRBV27 and J is TRBJ1-6; TRBD1 matches at 9 bases. Per germline, CDR1 MNHEY and CDR2 SMNVEV (reference sequence). V was pared by 8 bases and J by 6 bases, with 11 bases of the junction left unmatched. The CDR3 has 16 amino acids. CDR3 sequence reads: CASRGGGQGLNSPLHF. CDR3 in DNA: TGTGCCAGCCGGGGTGGCGGACAGGGGCTTAATTCACCCCTCCACTTT.

The chain links TRBV12-3 or TRBV12-4 to TRBJ2-3; tentatively, D is TRBD2 (6 bases). Trimming pared 1 base from V and 8 bases from J, leaving 22 bases between. The CDR3 sequence is 17 residues long. The CDR3 DNA reads as TGTGCCAGCAGTTTAGGGCCCCGGTCTTCGGGACTGGGTACGCAGTATTTT. Encoded protein: CASSLGPRSSGLGTQYF.